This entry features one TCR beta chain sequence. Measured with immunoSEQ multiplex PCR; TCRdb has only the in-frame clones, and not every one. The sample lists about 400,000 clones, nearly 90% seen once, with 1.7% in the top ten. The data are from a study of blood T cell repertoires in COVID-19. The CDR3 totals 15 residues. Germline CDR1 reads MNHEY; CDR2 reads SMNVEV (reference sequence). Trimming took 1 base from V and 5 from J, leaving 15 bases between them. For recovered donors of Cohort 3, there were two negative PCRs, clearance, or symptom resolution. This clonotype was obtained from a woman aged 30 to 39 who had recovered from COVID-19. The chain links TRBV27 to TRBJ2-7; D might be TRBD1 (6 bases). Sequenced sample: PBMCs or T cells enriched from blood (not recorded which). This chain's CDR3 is CASSLWGKQGHEQYF. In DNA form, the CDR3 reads TGTGCCAGCAGTTTATGGGGAAAACAGGGCCACGAGCAGTACTTC.